Listed below are T cell receptor beta chains from one sample, sequenced in a study of cytomegalovirus exposure and HLA in healthy donors. The assay was immunoSEQ multiplex PCR, and TCRdb's table has in-frame clones only and misses some. The table shows over 110,000 clones, with 82% occurring only once. Input material: PBMCs. All receptors come from a male donor in good health and CMV-seronegative. Both conserved end residues are part of each CDR3. The D gene is left open where the match is weak. The size of a clone is reported for some rows only, either as once, few or many, or as a class for expanded clones.

cdr3_length j_call clone_size d_call v_call cdr3_nt cdr3_aa
18 TRBJ2-1 once . TRBV25-1 TGTGCCAGCAGTGAATCAGCCGATGGTAGCGGCCAAAAGGGTGAGCAGTTCTTC CASSESADGSGQKGEQFF
15 TRBJ1-1 . TRBD1 TRBV4-3 TGCGCCAGCAGCCAAGATCGACAGGGGAACACTGAAGCTTTCTTT CASSQDRQGNTEAFF
14 TRBJ2-5 . TRBD2 TRBV6-5 TGTGCCAGCCGGGGGCTAGCGGGAGAAGAGACCCAGTACTTC CASRGLAGEETQYF
13 TRBJ2-1 . TRBD2 TRBV29-1 TGCAGCGTTGTTCCGGGACTAGAAAGTGAGCAGTTCTTC CSVVPGLESEQFF
15 TRBJ2-1 . . TRBV2 TGTGCCAGCAGTGCCTACTATTCCCAATACAATGAGCAGTTCTTC CASSAYYSQYNEQFF
13 TRBJ2-7 . . TRBV7-2 TGTGCCAGCAGGCTCGCGGGCGGCTACGAGCAGTACTTC CASRLAGGYEQYF
15 TRBJ2-1 . TRBD2 TRBV9 TGTGCCAGCAGCCAAGGACTAGCGGGAGACAATGAGCAGTTCTTC CASSQGLAGDNEQFF
13 TRBJ2-7 . . TRBV18 TGTGCCAGCTCACCCCTAGCACCAGGCGAGCAGTACTTC CASSPLAPGEQYF
13 TRBJ2-5 . . TRBV4-1 TGCGCCAGCAGCCAAGGGGAGGCAGGGACCCAGTACTTC CASSQGEAGTQYF
16 TRBJ2-1 . TRBD2 TRBV19 TGTGCCAGTAATCTTGGCGCTAGCGGGTTATACAATGAGCAGTTCTTC CASNLGASGLYNEQFF
16 TRBJ2-1 . TRBD2 TRBV14 TGTGCCAGCAGCCCTTCGGGACTAGCGGGATTTCGGCGGCAGTTCTTC CASSPSGLAGFRRQFF
15 TRBJ2-7 . TRBD1 TRBV10-3 TGTGCCATCAGTGAAGGGGACAGGGCGCAGGACGAGCAGTACTTC CAISEGDRAQDEQYF
14 TRBJ2-7 . . TRBV10-3 TGTGCCATTTCCCTGGATGCGGGATCCTACGAGCAGTACTTC CAISLDAGSYEQYF
12 TRBJ2-1 . . TRBV5-4 TGTGCCAGCCTGGGGGGTTCGGATGAGCAGTTCTTC CASLGGSDEQFF
12 TRBJ2-7 . . TRBV10-1 TGCGCCAGCACCCCCCAGGCTTGCGAGCAGTACTTC CASTPQACEQYF
14 TRBJ2-7 . TRBD2 TRBV9 TGTGCCAGCAGCCCATTTGGCGGGAGCTACGAGCAGTACTTC CASSPFGGSYEQYF
10 TRBJ1-3 . . TRBV28 TGTGCCAGCAGCCGCGAACAGTTATATTTT CASSREQLYF
14 TRBJ2-7 . . TRBV11-1 TGTGCCAGCAGCTGGCAGGGTCCGGGTTACGAGCAGTACTTC CASSWQGPGYEQYF
17 TRBJ1-1 . TRBD1 TRBV18 TGTGCCAGCTTAGGACAGGGCAGCACTAACATGAACACTGAAGCTTTCTTT CASLGQGSTNMNTEAFF
17 TRBJ1-4 . TRBD1 TRBV4-3 TGCGCCAGCAGCCAGTTACACCCGACAGGGTCGAATGAAAAACTGTTTTTT CASSQLHPTGSNEKLFF
11 TRBJ1-1 . TRBD1 TRBV6-5 TGTGCCAGCAGTTCAACAGGGGGCGCTTTCTTT CASSSTGGAFF
13 TRBJ2-1 once TRBD2 TRBV7-9 TGTGCCTGCAGCGGGGGGTCGGGTCTCGAGCAGTTCTTC CACSGGSGLEQFF
16 TRBJ2-2 . TRBD1 TRBV15 TGTGCCACCAGCAGTCTACAGGGGCCCAGGGGCGGGGAGCTGTTTTTT CATSSLQGPRGGELFF
14 TRBJ2-7 . . TRBV4-2 TGTGCCAGCAGCCAAGACGGACTCTCCTACGAGCAGTACTTC CASSQDGLSYEQYF
19 TRBJ2-1 once TRBD2 TRBV7-3 TGTGCCAGCAGTCTTTATCCGACTAGCGGGAGTACTGCAGGCAATGAGCAGTTCTTC CASSLYPTSGSTAGNEQFF
11 TRBJ2-7 . . TRBV27 TGTGCCAGCAGTGCCACTAGTACTCTGTACTTC CASSATSTLYF
12 TRBJ2-7 few TRBD2 TRBV7-2 TGTGCCAGCAGCCAGACTAGCTGCGAGCAGTACTTC CASSQTSCEQYF
14 TRBJ2-5 . TRBD2 TRBV4-3 TGCGCCAGCAGCCATTCAGCGGGAGCAGAGACCCAGTACTTC CASSHSAGAETQYF
11 TRBJ2-7 . TRBD1 TRBV29-1 TGCGTAAAATCAGGGGGATGCGAGCAGTACTTC CVKSGGCEQYF
15 TRBJ2-1 . TRBD2 TRBV2 TGTGCCAGCAGTACTAGCGGGAGTTCCTACAATGAGCAGTTCTTC CASSTSGSSYNEQFF
14 TRBJ2-3 . . TRBV11-3 TGTGCCAGCAGCTTAACAGGACCCTCAGCCACGCAGTATTTT CASSLTGPSATQYF
11 TRBJ2-7 . . TRBV20-1 TGCAGTGCTCTGGACAATTACGAGCAGTACTTC CSALDNYEQYF
15 TRBJ1-2 few TRBD1 TRBV30 TGTGCCTTCCCGGGACAGGGGCTCACGGGTGCCGGCTACACCTTC CAFPGQGLTGAGYTF
15 TRBJ1-2 . . TRBV7-9 TGTGCCAGCAGCTTAGCGTTACATCCTAACTATGGCTACACCTTC CASSLALHPNYGYTF
12 TRBJ2-1 . . TRBV9 TGTGCCAGCAGCGTAGATAGGGGAGGGCAGTTCTTC CASSVDRGGQFF
13 TRBJ1-1 once . TRBV29-1 TGCAGCGTAGGGCGACGGGAAGGGACTGAAGCTTTCTTT CSVGRREGTEAFF
14 TRBJ2-7 . TRBD1 TRBV6-5 TGTGCCAGCAGTTACTCGGGACAGGTCTACGAGCAGTACTTC CASSYSGQVYEQYF
16 TRBJ2-3 . TRBD2 TRBV27 TGTGCCAGCAGTTTAGGCGGGGGACCACTCACAGATACGCAGTATTTT CASSLGGGPLTDTQYF
16 TRBJ1-5 . TRBD1 TRBV5-4 TGTGCCAGCAGCGTAGGTGGAGGACAGGGAGGGCAGCCCCAGCATTTT CASSVGGGQGGQPQHF
16 TRBJ2-2 . TRBD2 TRBV7-2 TGTGCCAGCAGCCCCCGGGGGGGGGTGAACACCGGGGAGCTGTTTTTT CASSPRGGVNTGELFF
14 TRBJ2-3 . . TRBV7-2 TGTGCCAGCACCCCAGGCTTGATTCAAGATACGCAGTATTTT CASTPGLIQDTQYF
13 TRBJ2-1 . . TRBV19 TGTGCCAGTCGGACTAACTCCTACAATGAGCAGTTCTTC CASRTNSYNEQFF
17 TRBJ2-3 . TRBD2 TRBV28 TGTGCCAGCAGTTTATTCGGAGCGGGGAGTCAGGCCGATACGCAGTATTTT CASSLFGAGSQADTQYF
15 TRBJ2-7 . TRBD2 TRBV5-4 TGTGCCAGCAGCCCCTGGACTAGCAGAACCTACGAGCAGTACTTC CASSPWTSRTYEQYF
15 TRBJ2-4 . TRBD2 TRBV6-1 TGTGCCAGCAGCGGGGGGACTAGCTCCAAAAACATTCAGTACTTC CASSGGTSSKNIQYF
13 TRBJ2-7 . . TRBV7-8 TGTGCCAGCAGCTTACTGAGATACTACGAGCAGTACTTC CASSLLRYYEQYF
15 TRBJ1-4 . . TRBV6-5 TGTGCCAGCCGACGGAGGGGAAGGATTAATGAAAAACTGTTTTTT CASRRRGRINEKLFF
19 TRBJ1-1 . TRBD1 TRBV10-3 TGTGCCATCAGTGAGTCGATATTTGGGCAGGGGGCCGAGGGCACTGAAGCTTTCTTT CAISESIFGQGAEGTEAFF
14 TRBJ2-7 . TRBD1 TRBV7-2 TGTGCCAGCAGCTCAGGACAGGAATCCGGCGAGCAGTACTTC CASSSGQESGEQYF
13 TRBJ2-1 . . TRBV29-1 TGCAGCGTTGACAGGGAAGGACCCAATGAGCAGTTCTTC CSVDREGPNEQFF
20 TRBJ2-6 . TRBD1 TRBV30 TGTGCCTGGAGGGGCGCCGGGACAGGGAACCACTGGTCTGGGGCCAACGTCCTGACTTTC CAWRGAGTGNHWSGANVLTF